This T cell receptor (beta chain) was identified during a study of human T cells and chemical hapten exposure. Overall study context: Mostly female, the patients presented with alopecia areata, totalis or universalis.

As handled by the study authors: Sample TCR totals centred on a median of approximately 96,000, ranging roughly 20,000 to 750,000. TCRdb processed the RACE reads anew with MiXCR; each CDR3 protein has one entry. These V and J calls rely on TCRdb rather than the paper's analysis. The sample holds more than 95,000 distinct CDR3 sequences, roughly a third seen once. As to time point: patch test 3, about 24 weeks after DPC sensitization. The treatment: therapeutic diphenylcyclopropenone sensitization with weekly scalp DPC. With regard to this clonotype: The antigen is undetermined.

Points from the study as a whole: Against controls, expanded TCRs gave rise to significantly more large CDR3 similarity clusters. There was no change with DPC sensitization in TCRs above 1 in 1000 frequency.

V dropped 1 base and J dropped 4 bases, with 12 bases sitting between them. The CDR3 contains 15 residues. Germline V gene lookup returns CDR1 SGHRS and CDR2 YFSETQ. The input for sequencing was whole blood, taken in connection with sensitization to the hapten diphenylcyclopropenone (DPC). The V call is TRBV5-1, the J call TRBJ2-1, with D hard to call. The sequence was obtained from a man aged 35 to 55 with alopecia areata. Some clones in this sample may be carry-over from other donors' samples. For the CDR3, the DNA is TGCGCCAGCAGCTTGTCGAGCACAACGTACAATGAGCAGTTCTTC. Its translation: CASSLSSTTYNEQFF.